Listed here is a single T cell receptor beta chain. What antigen it recognizes has not been identified. Per-base qualities were not stored, and no clone one base away is much larger. Library creation used the immunoSEQ multiplex PCR assay. Rearranged TCR beta chain products were amplified from genomic DNA of sorted T-cell subsets and sequenced. Under the source paper's analysis protocol: Shannon entropy and Simpson indices were used to quantify the repertoire diversity of productive TCR beta rearrangements. Clonal expansion was assessed using the summed frequency of the 100 most abundant productive TCR beta clonotypes among total reads. The TRB repertoires were scored with a self-reactivity index built on which amino acids appear at CDR3beta positions 6 and 7. Repertoire analyses used two-way ANOVA; flow cytometric analyses used Student t or Mann-Whitney tests. TCRdb re-hosts the immuneACCESS table, in-frame sequences only. Its copies lack some clones; in the studies checked, an unresolved V gene accounts for under half of them, and the cause for the rest is not known. For V, J and clone size, that table is used; D and trimming come from the DNA. The sample table records 30,000 to 35,000 clones; more than 80% of these occur just once. 5.4% of the sample rests with the top ten.

For repertoire analyses, the comparison group consisted of eight healthy control donors. Before genomic DNA extraction, CD8+ T cells without CD4 were isolated from blood. The sample belongs to a study of regulatory and conventional T cells in RAG deficiency (dated by TCRdb to 2017 to 2019). Regarding the study in general: The study used high-throughput TCR beta sequencing to compare repertoire diversity and composition of Treg, conventional CD4+ and CD8+ T cells between RAG-deficient patients and healthy controls.

Reading the germline V gene (reference sequence) gives CDR1 SEHNR and CDR2 FQNEAQ. The CDR3 contains 16 residues, cysteine and phenylalanine counted. Left in the record is the CDR3 DNA by itself, 48 bases read in frame from the first base. V is cut back by 4 bases and J by 4 bases, with 10 bases in the junction unmatched. Paper-wide results and their limitations: Shorter CDR3 lengths were found in all patient T-cell subsets, and >90% Treg-Tconv repertoire overlap at nucleotide and amino acid level was observed in Omenn syndrome patients. Markedly lower Shannon entropy and higher Simpson indices were observed in RAG-deficient patients than in control T-cell subpopulations. For some subjects, some analyses of T-cell subsets were not performed. In Omenn syndrome and CID/AS patients compared with controls, roughly 100-fold fewer unique TCR beta sequences were detected from Treg cells, versus approximately 9.7-fold fewer for other subsets. Sorted CD25-high CD127-low cells from Omenn syndrome patients may represent peripherally activated cells rather than bona fide Treg cells.

The same specimen was also included in a second study, on regulatory T cells. The second publication reports: For the multiplex PCR, 52 forward TRBV primers and 13 reverse TRBJ primers were used, and amplification bias was corrected with both assay-based and computational methods. Restricted unique TRB V-J pairs and skewed V and J gene usage were observed in patient repertoires, most markedly in regulatory T cells. The study compared T-cell receptor beta repertoires of sorted regulatory, conventional CD4+ and CD8+ T cells between CD3G-deficient patients and healthy controls. Ficoll density separation was used to isolate peripheral blood mononuclear cells. A FACSAria cell sorter was used to isolate CD3+ CD8+ CD4- T cells. Within the immunoSEQ assay, multiplex PCR amplified rearranged TRB loci from genomic DNA. Sequencing of the TRB amplicons was done on an Illumina HiSeq platform. Raw sequences were error-filtered and aligned to reference gene sequences by custom algorithms, then analyzed with the immunoSEQ online tools. Productive and nonproductive TRB rearrangement frequencies were evaluated among both unique and total sequences. Group comparisons used t tests, Mann-Whitney tests or two-way ANOVA run in Prism software.

The sequence derives from a human donor in good health. Recombination connected TRBV7-9 to TRBJ2-1, and 7 junctional nucleotides match TRBD1. The sequencing input was CD8+ T cells sorted from blood. The CDR3 region reads CASSSDRAGNYNEQFF. The DNA sequence reads TGTGCCAGCAGCTCTGACAGGGCAGGAAATTACAATGAGCAGTTCTTC.